This record looks at one T cell receptor (beta chain) sequence and its context. Clones were sequenced by immunoSEQ multiplex PCR, and TCRdb holds only the in-frame ones, with some missing. Among approximately 260,000 clones, roughly 89% were seen once, and the ten largest hold 4.6%. This CDR3 contains 13 residues. Trimming removed 5 bases at V and 9 bases at J, with 17 bases between. The sample comes from a study of blood T cell repertoires in COVID-19. Whole-study context: Italy, Spain and the United States were the sources of the convalescent and acute COVID-19 samples.

The sequencing sample was made of peripheral blood. The chain uses TRBV5-3 and TRBJ1-2, with a tentative D call TRBD1 (6 bases). TRBV5-3 is assigned to the ORF class and has an uncertain function. The receptor comes from a woman between 40 and 55 years old who had recovered from COVID-19. CDR3 DNA: TGTGCCAGAAGGCCACAGGGTCATCGGAGCTACACCTTC. Residues: CARRPQGHRSYTF.